This entry describes one T cell receptor beta chain. The antigen it binds to is not known. No base-level quality is on record; no much larger clone is a single base apart. Library construction relied on RACE. TCRdb names NextSeq 500 as the instrument used. Library preparation attached unique molecular identifiers to individual cDNA molecules for quantitative, reproducible TCR counting. Both TCR alpha and TCR beta chains were sequenced from each blood RNA sample. Regarding the original processing steps: A median of roughly 98,000 TCRs per sample was observed, with a range of roughly 20,000 to 700,000. The Decombinator software suite was used to annotate the V, J and CDR3 of the TCR reads. For PS versus PT1 abundance plots, all samples were subsampled to the same number of TCRs (28,000). TCRs were defined as expanded if absent before sensitization and observed at least eight times at the 2-week time point. The raw public data were reprocessed by TCRdb itself: fastp quality trimming at Q25, MiXCR clonotype calling, in-frame beta chains only. Identical CDR3 protein sequences are pooled into one entry, listed with their most common genes and DNA. The V and J calls shown here were made by TCRdb, not taken from the authors' results. A total of about 340,000 distinct CDR3 sequences appear in this sample, 5.5% to 8% of them only once. The ten largest clones add up to about 8% of the sample.

The sample's time point label, in plain terms: patch test 1, 2 weeks after DPC sensitization. What this sample's treatment or condition label stands for: therapeutic diphenylcyclopropenone sensitization with weekly scalp DPC. Blood at each patch-test visit was drawn before the patch test was applied. Patients were considered eligible if aged 18 to 70, diagnosed with alopecia and deemed suitable for DPC therapy, and patients were excluded if pregnant. Unfractionated whole blood was collected in Tempus Blood RNA tubes, and total RNA was extracted from that blood. Trimming takes 8 bases off V and 2 bases off J; junction bases not matched to a gene: 8. The CDR3, from cysteine to phenylalanine, totals 14 residues. CDR3 DNA is the only sequence kept; it has 42 bases, read in frame from the first base. Based on the germline V gene, the CDR1 and CDR2 sequences are MNHEY and SVGEGT. This sample is drawn from a study of human T cells and chemical hapten exposure (dated by TCRdb to about 2021). About the full investigation: For sensitization, 2% DPC in acetone was applied to a roughly 2 cm by roughly 2 cm area of upper inner arm skin. Most of the patients in the cohort were female, and the cohort covered alopecia areata with under or over 50% scalp involvement, alopecia totalis and alopecia universalis. Patch testing on the upper back used Finn chambers containing 0.01% DPC, with scoring done after 6 days according to International Contact Dermatitis Research Group standards. Blood was sampled from patients pre-sensitization (week 0) and at 2, 6 and about 24 weeks after DPC sensitization. Throughout the study period of about 25 weeks, patients also received therapeutic DPC doses to the scalp every week. Libraries were pooled for sequencing, and per-sample TCR yields varied mainly because of small differences in library volumes within the pool. This study followed changes in the peripheral blood TCR repertoire in vivo during primary and secondary sensitization of alopecia patients to the hapten diphenylcyclopropenone (DPC). For TCR sequencing, blood came from over 25 alopecia patients at anywhere from one to four time points (pre-sensitization, 2, 6 and 24 weeks).

Findings and caveats that apply to the study as a whole: The number of TCRs above 1 in 1000 frequency did not change with DPC sensitization; there was no evidence of global repertoire structure alterations. Expanded TCRs formed significantly more large CDR3 similarity clusters than pre-sensitization or healthy control sets, consistent with antigen-driven responses. A positive correlation was found between the number of PT1 expanded TCRs and patch test score, with significance reached at thresholds 8, 16 and 32 but not 4. Repeated subsampling changed both the strength of the expansion versus patch-test correlation and the threshold at which the correlation became significant. Because every patient had alopecia, a presumed autoimmune disease, the patients' immune response might differ from that of healthy individuals.

The source of this sequence is a woman under 30 with alopecia areata. Some clones in this sample may be carry-over from other donors' samples. The chain employs TRBV6-2 or TRBV6-3 and TRBJ1-2; TRBD1 agrees with 7 junctional bases. Sequences were derived from whole blood, sampled in connection with sensitization to the hapten diphenylcyclopropenone (DPC). The CDR3: CASWTDRSNYGYTF. The bases read TGTGCCAGCTGGACGGACAGGTCGAACTATGGCTACACCTTC.